The TCR beta chain described here comes from a study of CD4 T cells in relation to SARS-CoV-2 and coronaviruses. This clone was seen more than once but under ten times. Its cognate antigen is unknown. V lost 3 bases and J lost 13; bases outside the gene matches: 6. This CDR3 spans 14 amino acids. CDR1 is SGHNT and CDR2 is YYREEE in the germline V gene (reference sequence). Study-level results: Compared with monoreactive clones, crossreactive clones showed significantly weaker SARS-CoV-2 expansion.

Before the COVID-19 pandemic, during about 2010-2018, CD4+ T cells were taken from unexposed donors. CD4+ T cells were isolated from the cells after around 10 days of culture. Assay used: immunoSEQ multiplex PCR; TCRdb lists only in-frame clones, some missing. The sample carries approximately 22,000 clones, about 70% recorded once. Material for sequencing was CD4+ T cells from PBMCs, cultured in vitro. The chain links TRBV5-4 to TRBJ2-1; 14 bases line up with TRBD2. The TCR comes from a human donor in good health. This CDR3 is CASSSGLAGVDQFF. The CDR3, as DNA: TGTGCCAGCAGCTCGGGACTAGCGGGAGTCGATCAGTTCTTC.